The source of this T cell receptor (beta chain) is a study of T cells in Graves' hyperthyroidism and ophthalmopathy. Amplified TCR beta CDR3 regions derived from RNA transcripts. HTBI primers were employed in a first-round RT-PCR of the TCR CDR3. TCRdb re-called the multiplex PCR reads through MiXCR, storing one row per CDR3 protein. Of some 600,000 distinct CDR3 sequences detected, roughly 14% appear once; the ten largest clones hold more than 4.5%. This clonotype was detected ten times or more. The sequence derives from a woman aged 25 to 39 with Graves' hyperthyroidism that later progressed to Graves' ophthalmopathy. Sequencing was performed on blood.

The CDR3 reads CSAREGGSSGNTIYF. CDR3 sequence (DNA): TGCAGTGCTAGAGAGGGGGGAAGCTCTGGAAACACCATATATTTT. This chain joins TRBV20-1 and TRBJ1-3; TRBD1 is a possible D gene (5 bases). CDR1 is DFQATT, CDR2 SNEGSKA, per germline (reference sequence). V was shortened by 0 bases and J by 0 bases, with 9 bases between the two germline ends. This CDR3 is built from 15 residues.